This section outlines one T cell receptor beta chain sequence together with its context. The antigen remains undetermined. The CDR3 extends over 13 amino acids. V dropped 3 bases and J dropped 0 bases, with 5 bases sitting between them. Germline V CDR1 and CDR2: DFQATT, SNEGSKA (reference sequence). From the 5' RACE reads, TCRdb called clonotypes with MiXCR, one entry per CDR3 protein. This table holds about 450,000 distinct CDR3 sequences, approximately 26% found once. These data are taken from a study of CD8 T cells in ankylosing spondylitis. Findings and limits, study-wide: Several highly homologous variants made up a TCR beta motif, and this motif appeared characteristic of ankylosing spondylitis blood.

The sample comprised blood, either unsorted or a sorted T cell fraction (not recorded which). The TCR was taken from a male donor with ankylosing spondylitis. The V call is TRBV20-1, the J call TRBJ2-2; D ambiguous. In nucleotides, the CDR3 is TGCAGTGCTAGTCTAGCGAACACCGGGGAGCTGTTTTTT. Its translation: CSASLANTGELFF.